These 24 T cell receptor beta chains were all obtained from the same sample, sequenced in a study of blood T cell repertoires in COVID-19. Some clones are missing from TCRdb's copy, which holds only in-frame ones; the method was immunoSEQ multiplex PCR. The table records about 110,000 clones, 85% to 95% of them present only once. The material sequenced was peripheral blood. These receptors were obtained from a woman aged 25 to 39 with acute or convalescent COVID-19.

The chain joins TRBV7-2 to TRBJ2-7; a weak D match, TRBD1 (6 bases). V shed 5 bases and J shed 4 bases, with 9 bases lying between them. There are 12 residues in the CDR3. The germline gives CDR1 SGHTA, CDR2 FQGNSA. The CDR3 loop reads CASSEQGYEQYF. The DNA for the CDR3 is TGTGCCAGCAGCGAACAGGGTTACGAGCAGTACTTC.

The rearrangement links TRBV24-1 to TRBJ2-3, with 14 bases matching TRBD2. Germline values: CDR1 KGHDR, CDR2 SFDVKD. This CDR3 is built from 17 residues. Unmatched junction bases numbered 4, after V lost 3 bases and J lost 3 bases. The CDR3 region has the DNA TGTGCCACCAGTGATAGGACTAGCGGGGGGCTTACAGATACGCAGTATTTT. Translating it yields CATSDRTSGGLTDTQYF.

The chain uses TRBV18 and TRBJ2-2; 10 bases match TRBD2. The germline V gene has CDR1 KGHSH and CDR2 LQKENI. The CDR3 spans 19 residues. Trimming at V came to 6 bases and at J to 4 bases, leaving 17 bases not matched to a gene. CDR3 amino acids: CASSGTLAGVPSSTGELFF. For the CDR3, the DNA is TGTGCCAGCTCCGGCACCCTAGCGGGAGTACCTTCTAGCACCGGGGAGCTGTTTTTT.

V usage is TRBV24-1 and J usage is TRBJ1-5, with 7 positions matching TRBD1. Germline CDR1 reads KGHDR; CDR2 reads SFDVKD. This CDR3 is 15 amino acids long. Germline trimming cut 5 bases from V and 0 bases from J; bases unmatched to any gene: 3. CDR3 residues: CATSAQGGSNQPQHF. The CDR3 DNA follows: TGTGCCACCAGTGCCCAGGGGGGTAGCAATCAGCCCCAGCATTTT.

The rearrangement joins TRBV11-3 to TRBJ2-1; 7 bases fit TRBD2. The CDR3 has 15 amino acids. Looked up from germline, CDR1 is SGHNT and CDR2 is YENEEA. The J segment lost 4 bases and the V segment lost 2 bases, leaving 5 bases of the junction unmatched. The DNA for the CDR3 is TGTGCCAGCAGCTTATTCAGCGGGGTTTACAATGAGCAGTTCTTC. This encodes CASSLFSGVYNEQFF.

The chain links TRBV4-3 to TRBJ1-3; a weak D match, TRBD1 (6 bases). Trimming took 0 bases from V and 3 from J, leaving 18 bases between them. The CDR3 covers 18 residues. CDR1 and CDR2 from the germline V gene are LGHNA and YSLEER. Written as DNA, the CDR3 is TGCGCCAGCAGCCAAGATTATGGCAGGGGAGCGATTGGAAACACCATATATTTT. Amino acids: CASSQDYGRGAIGNTIYF.

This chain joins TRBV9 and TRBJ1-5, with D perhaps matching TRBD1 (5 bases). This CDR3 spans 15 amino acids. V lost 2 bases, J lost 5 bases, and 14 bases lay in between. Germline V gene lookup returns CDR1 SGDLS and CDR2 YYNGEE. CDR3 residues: CASSVGGREDQPQHF. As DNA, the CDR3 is TGTGCCAGCAGCGTTGGAGGCAGGGAGGATCAGCCCCAGCATTTT.

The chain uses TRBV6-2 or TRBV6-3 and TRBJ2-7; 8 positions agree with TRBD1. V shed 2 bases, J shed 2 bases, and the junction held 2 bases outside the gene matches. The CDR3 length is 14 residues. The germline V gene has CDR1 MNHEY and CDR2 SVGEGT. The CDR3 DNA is TGTGCCAGCAGTTACGGACAGGGAACCTACGAGCAGTACTTC. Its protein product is CASSYGQGTYEQYF.

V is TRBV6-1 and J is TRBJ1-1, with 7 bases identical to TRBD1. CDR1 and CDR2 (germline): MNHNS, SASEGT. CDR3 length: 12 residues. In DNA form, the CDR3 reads TGTCTCACCCGACAGGGTTACACTGAAGCTTTCTTT. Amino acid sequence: CLTRQGYTEAFF.

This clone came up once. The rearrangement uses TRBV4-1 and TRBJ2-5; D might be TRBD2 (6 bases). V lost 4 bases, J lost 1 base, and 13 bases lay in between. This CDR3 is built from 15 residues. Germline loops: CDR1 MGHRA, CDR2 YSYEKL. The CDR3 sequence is CASSLEGLLQETQYF. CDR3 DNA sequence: TGCGCCAGCAGCCTTGAGGGACTCCTCCAAGAGACCCAGTACTTC.

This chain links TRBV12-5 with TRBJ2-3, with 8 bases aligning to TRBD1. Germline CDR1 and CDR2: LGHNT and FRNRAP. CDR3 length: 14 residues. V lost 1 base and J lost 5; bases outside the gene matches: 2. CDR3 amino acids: CASGLGTGGDTQYF. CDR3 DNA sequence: TGTGCTAGTGGTTTGGGAACAGGGGGAGATACGCAGTATTTT.

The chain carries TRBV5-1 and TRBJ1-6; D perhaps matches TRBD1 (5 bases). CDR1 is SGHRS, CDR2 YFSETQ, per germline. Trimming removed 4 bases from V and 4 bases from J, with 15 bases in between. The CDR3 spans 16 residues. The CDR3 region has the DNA TGCGCCAGCAGCCTCGGGGGGGACGGTTATAATTCACCCCTCCACTTT. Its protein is CASSLGGDGYNSPLHF.

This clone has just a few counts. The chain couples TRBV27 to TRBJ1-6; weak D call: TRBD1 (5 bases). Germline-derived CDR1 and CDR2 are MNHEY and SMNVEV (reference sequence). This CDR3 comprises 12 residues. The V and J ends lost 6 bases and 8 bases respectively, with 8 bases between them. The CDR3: CASSDSYSPLHF. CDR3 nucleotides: TGTGCCAGCAGCGACAGTTATTCACCCCTCCACTTT.

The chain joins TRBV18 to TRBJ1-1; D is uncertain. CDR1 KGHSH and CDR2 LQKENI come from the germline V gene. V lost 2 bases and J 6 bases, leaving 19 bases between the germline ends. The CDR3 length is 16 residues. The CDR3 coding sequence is TGTGCCAGCTCACCAGGTTTAGTAGGGAGGATTTCTGAAGCTTTCTTT. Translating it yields CASSPGLVGRISEAFF.

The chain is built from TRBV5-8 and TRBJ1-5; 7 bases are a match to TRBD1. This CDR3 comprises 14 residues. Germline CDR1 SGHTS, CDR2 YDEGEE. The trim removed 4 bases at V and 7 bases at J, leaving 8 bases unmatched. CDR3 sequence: CASSPRGVGQPQHF. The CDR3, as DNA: TGTGCCAGCAGCCCCAGGGGGGTTGGGCAGCCCCAGCATTTT.

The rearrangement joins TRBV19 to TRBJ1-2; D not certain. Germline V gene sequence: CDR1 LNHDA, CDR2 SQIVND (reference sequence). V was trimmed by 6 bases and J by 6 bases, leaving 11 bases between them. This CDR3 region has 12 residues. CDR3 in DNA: TGTGCCAGTAGCTTCTTAGTCGATGGCTACACCTTC. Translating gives CASSFLVDGYTF.

The CDR3 DNA reads TGTGCCAGCGCAGAGGGAACAGGGGGCCGCTATGGCTACACCTTC. As protein: CASAEGTGGRYGYTF. V is TRBV6-4 and J is TRBJ1-2; 9 bases are a match to TRBD1. The CDR3 has 15 residues. The germline V gene has CDR1 MRHNA and CDR2 SNTAGT. The junction had 11 bases not matched to a gene; V was cut back by 8 bases and J by 4 bases.

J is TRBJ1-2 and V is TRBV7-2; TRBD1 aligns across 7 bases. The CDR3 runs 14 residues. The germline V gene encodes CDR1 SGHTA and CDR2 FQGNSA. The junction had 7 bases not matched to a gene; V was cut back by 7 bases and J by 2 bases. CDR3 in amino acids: CASTSPTGNYGYTF. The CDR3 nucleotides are TGTGCCAGCACCTCACCGACAGGGAACTATGGCTACACCTTC.

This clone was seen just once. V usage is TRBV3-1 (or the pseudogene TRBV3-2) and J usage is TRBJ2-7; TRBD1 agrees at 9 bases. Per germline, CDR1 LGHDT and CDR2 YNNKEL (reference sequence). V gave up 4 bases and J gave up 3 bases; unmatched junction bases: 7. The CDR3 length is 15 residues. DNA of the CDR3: TGTGCCAGCAGCCGGGACAGGGAGTCCCTCTACGAGCAGTACTTC. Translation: CASSRDRESLYEQYF.

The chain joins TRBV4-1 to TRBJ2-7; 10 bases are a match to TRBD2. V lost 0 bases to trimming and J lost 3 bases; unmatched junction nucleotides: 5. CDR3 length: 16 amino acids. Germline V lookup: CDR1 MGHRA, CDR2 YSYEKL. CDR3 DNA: TGCGCCAGCAGCCAAGATAGTATAGCGGGGGGCTACGAGCAGTACTTC. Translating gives CASSQDSIAGGYEQYF.

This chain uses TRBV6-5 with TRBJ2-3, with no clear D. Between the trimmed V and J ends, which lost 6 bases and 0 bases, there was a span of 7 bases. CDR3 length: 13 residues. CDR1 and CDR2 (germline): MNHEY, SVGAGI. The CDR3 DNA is TGTGCCAGCAGGAGTCCTAGCACAGATACGCAGTATTTT. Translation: CASRSPSTDTQYF.

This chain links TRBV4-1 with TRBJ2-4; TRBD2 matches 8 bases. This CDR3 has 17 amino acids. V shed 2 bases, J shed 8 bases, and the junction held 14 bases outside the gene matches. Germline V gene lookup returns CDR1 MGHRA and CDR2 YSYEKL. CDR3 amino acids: CASSQLGLGPQRHIQYF. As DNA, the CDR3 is TGCGCCAGCAGCCAATTGGGACTAGGACCACAAAGGCACATTCAGTACTTC.

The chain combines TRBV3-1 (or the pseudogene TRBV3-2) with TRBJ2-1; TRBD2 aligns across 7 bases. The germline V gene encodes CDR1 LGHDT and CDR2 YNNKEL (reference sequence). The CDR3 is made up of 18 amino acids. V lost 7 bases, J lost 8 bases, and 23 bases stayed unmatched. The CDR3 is CASKYLGGRAFWVYEQFF. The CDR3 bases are TGTGCCAGCAAATATCTTGGGGGGAGGGCCTTTTGGGTCTATGAGCAGTTCTTC.

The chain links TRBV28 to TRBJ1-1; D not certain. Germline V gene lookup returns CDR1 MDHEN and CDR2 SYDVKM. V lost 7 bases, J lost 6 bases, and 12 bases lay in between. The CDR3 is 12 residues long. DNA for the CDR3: TGTGCCAGCAACCCGCGCGGGGCTGAAGCTTTCTTT. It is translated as CASNPRGAEAFF.